The 31 T cell receptor beta chains below all came from one sample that was sequenced in a study of shared clonotypes between healthy human individuals. Generated by immunoSEQ multiplex PCR, the TCRdb table keeps only in-frame clones and is missing some. Among fewer than 1 million clones listed, approximately 96% were seen once. It was CD45RO-negative cells, positively selected for CCR7, that made up naive CD8 cells, with terminally differentiated effector memory CD45RA+ cells excluded. The sample was naive CD8+ T cells sorted from blood. The receptors derive from a man in his thirties or forties in good health.

The genes are TRBV14 and TRBJ2-7; D is unresolved. The ends were cut back, 5 bases at V and 3 bases at J, with 11 bases in the middle. Germline V lookup: CDR1 SGHDN, CDR2 FVKESK. The CDR3 has 13 amino acids. As DNA, the CDR3 is TGTGCCAGCAGCTCTAGGACGCTCTACGAGCAGTACTTC. Translating it yields CASSSRTLYEQYF.

In nucleotides, the CDR3 is TGTGCCAGCAGTTTAAAAGTGACGTCGGTCAATGAGCAGTTCTTC. Protein: CASSLKVTSVNEQFF. The chain combines TRBV27 with TRBJ2-1; no definite D call. Germline V lookup: CDR1 MNHEY, CDR2 SMNVEV (reference sequence). The CDR3 extends over 15 amino acids. Trimming shortened V by 2 bases and J by 6 bases, and 14 bases separated the two germline ends.

Here the CDR3 reads CASSYVGGAYTDTQYF. Here the CDR3 DNA reads TGTGCCAGCAGTTACGTGGGCGGGGCCTACACAGATACGCAGTATTTT. The chain links TRBV6-5 to TRBJ2-3, with D tentatively TRBD2 (6 bases). With 2 bases removed from V and 2 bases from J, the gap between germline ends came to 14 bases. The CDR3 totals 16 residues. Germline CDR1 MNHEY, CDR2 SVGAGI.

This chain connects TRBV5-1 to TRBJ2-2; a weak D match, TRBD1 (6 bases). Trimming left V 6 bases short and J 6 bases short, with 12 bases between. The CDR3 runs to 13 residues. Germline V gene data show CDR1 as SGHRS and CDR2 as YFSETQ. CDR3: CASTQGIPGELFF. CDR3 nucleotide sequence: TGCGCCAGCACCCAGGGGATCCCCGGGGAGCTGTTTTTT.

The CDR3 sequence is CASSFSSQTYEQYF. The CDR3 DNA reads as TGTGCCAGCAGTTTCTCTTCCCAAACCTACGAGCAGTACTTC. The chain combines TRBV28 with TRBJ2-7; D remains ambiguous. The germline CDR1 and CDR2 sequences are MDHEN and SYDVKM. V was shortened by 3 bases and J by 2 bases, with 11 bases between the two germline ends. This CDR3 region has 14 residues.

The rearrangement uses TRBV5-1 and TRBJ2-2; 8 nucleotides agree with TRBD1. CDR1 is SGHRS, CDR2 YFSETQ, per germline. CDR3 length: 15 amino acids. After removal of 4 bases from V and 3 bases from J, the junction contained 5 bases not matched to a gene. Here the CDR3 reads CASSKGGQDTGELFF. The CDR3 nucleotides are TGCGCCAGCAGCAAGGGGGGACAGGACACCGGGGAGCTGTTTTTT.

This clone was picked up one time. The chain employs TRBV15 and TRBJ2-5; D not certain. CDR1 LNHNV and CDR2 YYDKDF come from the germline V gene (reference sequence). This CDR3 contains 16 residues. Trimming stripped 1 base from V and 1 base from J, with 13 bases between. CDR3 sequence (DNA): TGTGCCACCAGCAGAGCGGAAGCGTACATCCAAGAGACCCAGTACTTC. Amino acids: CATSRAEAYIQETQYF.

The chain uses TRBV9 and TRBJ1-4; TRBD1 is a possible D gene (5 bases). The germline gives CDR1 SGDLS, CDR2 YYNGEE. The CDR3 loop spans 14 amino acids. The V gene lost 2 bases and the J gene lost 6 bases, with 11 bases spanning the gap. DNA of the CDR3: TGTGCCAGCAGCGTGAGTCAGGGTGATGAAAAACTGTTTTTT. This encodes CASSVSQGDEKLFF.

The chain employs TRBV12-5 and TRBJ2-6; 8 nucleotides align to TRBD1. With V trimmed by 2 bases and J by 2 bases, 8 bases remained unmatched. The CDR3 runs 18 residues. The germline V gene has CDR1 LGHNT and CDR2 FRNRAP. CDR3 residues: CASGLILAGGAGANVLTF. In DNA, the CDR3 is TGTGCTAGTGGTTTGATCCTAGCAGGGGGCGCTGGGGCCAACGTCCTGACTTTC.

This clone showed up just a few times. The sample has other DNA sequences that encode this CDR3 too. The chain recombines TRBV27 with TRBJ2-7; possibly TRBD2 for D (5 bases). Germline CDR1 and CDR2: MNHEY and SMNVEV (reference sequence). The CDR3 is 11 residues long. Trimming pared 8 bases from V and 0 bases from J, leaving 5 bases between. CDR3: CASGSSYEQYF. DNA of the CDR3: TGTGCCAGCGGGAGCTCCTACGAGCAGTACTTC.

The chain carries TRBV27 and TRBJ2-1; TRBD1 matches at 7 bases. CDR3 length: 15 residues. Germline V CDR1 and CDR2: MNHEY, SMNVEV (reference sequence). J was trimmed by 0 bases and V by 6 bases; bases with no gene match: 5. The CDR3 nucleotides are TGTGCCAGCAGATCGGGACAGAGCTCCTACAATGAGCAGTTCTTC. It codes for CASRSGQSSYNEQFF.

The chain has TRBV29-1 and TRBJ2-1; D may be TRBD2 (6 bases). There are 13 residues in the CDR3. V was shortened by 0 bases and J by 10 bases, with 13 bases between the two germline ends. CDR1 is SQVTM and CDR2 is ANQGSEA in the germline V gene. CDR3 DNA sequence: TGCAGCGTTGAAGACCCGGGACTCGTCGAGCAGTTCTTC. Protein sequence: CSVEDPGLVEQFF.

The V call is TRBV25-1, the J call TRBJ1-2, with 8 nucleotides matching TRBD1. Unmatched junction bases numbered 6, after V lost 7 bases and J lost 5 bases. The CDR3 is 13 amino acids. Per germline, CDR1 MGHDK and CDR2 SYGVNS. CDR3 sequence: CASTSGTGYGYTF. In DNA form, the CDR3 reads TGTGCCAGCACCTCCGGGACAGGATATGGCTACACCTTC.

The chain is built from TRBV9 and TRBJ1-2; 11 nucleotides align to TRBD1. J was trimmed by 4 bases and V by 3 bases; bases with no gene match: 5. The CDR3 totals 15 residues. CDR1 is SGDLS, CDR2 YYNGEE, per germline. The CDR3 here is CASSGPGQGGYGYTF. The CDR3 DNA reads as TGTGCCAGCAGCGGGCCGGGACAGGGGGGCTATGGCTACACCTTC.

The genes are TRBV7-9 and TRBJ2-7, with a possible D match to TRBD2 (6 bases). This CDR3 is 18 amino acids long. V was pared by 5 bases and J by 4 bases, with 27 bases between. Germline CDR1 and CDR2: SEHNR and FQNEAQ (reference sequence). The CDR3 loop is CASSPPLGETKGLYEQYF. CDR3 nucleotides: TGTGCCAGCAGCCCACCGCTGGGAGAGACCAAGGGACTTTACGAGCAGTACTTC.

As DNA, the CDR3 is TGCGCCAGCAGCCAAGATAGCCTAGCGGGGGACACAGATACGCAGTATTTT. It is translated as CASSQDSLAGDTDTQYF. This chain connects TRBV4-1 to TRBJ2-3; 10 bases are shared with TRBD2. The CDR3 covers 17 residues. Germline CDR1 MGHRA, CDR2 YSYEKL. Germline trimming cut 0 bases from V and 2 bases from J; bases unmatched to any gene: 5.

This sequence joins TRBV7-3 and TRBJ1-2; D unclear. The CDR3 length is 13 residues. V gave up 4 bases and J gave up 5 bases, with 11 bases separating them. Germline CDR1 and CDR2: SGHTA and FQGTGA. The CDR3 bases are TGTGCCAGCAGCTCAGAGGCCGGTTATGGCTACACCTTC. It specifies CASSSEAGYGYTF.

To note about this clone: Other DNA sequences of this sample code for an identical CDR3. The chain combines TRBV11-3 with TRBJ2-1; no firm D call. The CDR3 is made up of 13 amino acids. Trimming cost V 1 base and J 3 bases, with 4 bases left between them. Germline CDR1 and CDR2: SGHNT and YENEEA. In DNA, the CDR3 is TGTGCCAGCAGCTTAGTCAACTACAATGAGCAGTTCTTC. This sequence encodes CASSLVNYNEQFF.

V and J are TRBV11-2 and TRBJ2-7, with 10 bases identical to TRBD2. Germline V gene lookup returns CDR1 SGHAT and CDR2 FQNNGV. The junction had 10 bases not matched to a gene; V was cut back by 5 bases and J by 6 bases. The CDR3 consists of 15 residues. This CDR3 reads CASSLASSGRGEQYF. Written as DNA, the CDR3 is TGTGCCAGCAGCCTCGCCTCTAGCGGGAGAGGCGAGCAGTACTTC.

The rearrangement links TRBV6-5 to TRBJ1-1, with D tentatively TRBD1 (6 bases). The CDR3 covers 14 residues. CDR1 and CDR2 from the germline V gene are MNHEY and SVGAGI. V dropped 0 bases and J dropped 5 bases, with 10 bases sitting between them. CDR3 sequence (DNA): TGTGCCAGCAGTTACTCGTTTACAGGGACTGAAGCTTTCTTT. Translated, it gives CASSYSFTGTEAFF.

This chain uses TRBV27 with TRBJ2-3; D is uncertain. Per germline, CDR1 MNHEY and CDR2 SMNVEV (reference sequence). V shed 4 bases and J shed 4 bases, with 12 bases lying between them. This CDR3 has 14 amino acids. The CDR3 sequence: CASSWQTPPDTQYF. The CDR3 nucleotides are TGTGCCAGCAGTTGGCAGACACCTCCAGATACGCAGTATTTT.

The rearrangement links TRBV18 to TRBJ1-1; D unclear. Germline CDR1 and CDR2: KGHSH and LQKENI. The CDR3 contains 16 residues. Trimming left V 3 bases short and J 2 bases short, with 16 bases between. Here the CDR3 DNA reads TGTGCCAGCTCACCGTCAAGTTGGGTTGGCAACACTGAAGCTTTCTTT. This translates into CASSPSSWVGNTEAFF. The full variable domain, with the rest looked up from reference TRBV18 and TRBJ1-1, is NAGVMQNPRHLVRRRGQEARLRCSPMKGHSHVYWYRQLPEEGLKFMVYLQKENIIDESGMPKERFSAEFPKEGPSILRIQQVVRGDSAAYFCASSPSSWVGNTEAFFGQGTRLTVV.

This chain joins TRBV27 and TRBJ2-7, with D uncertain. CDR3 length: 11 amino acids. V was clipped by 10 bases and J by 0 bases, with 7 bases between them. In germline, CDR1 is MNHEY, CDR2 SMNVEV (reference sequence). CDR3 region: CATAGSYEQYF. The CDR3, as DNA: TGTGCCACGGCTGGCTCCTACGAGCAGTACTTC.

The chain employs TRBV7-9 and TRBJ2-1; TRBD2 agrees at 8 bases. The CDR3 is 15 amino acids. V lost 8 bases and J lost 6; bases outside the gene matches: 12. Germline CDR1 and CDR2: SEHNR and FQNEAQ (reference sequence). The CDR3 region has the DNA TGTGCCAGCTCCAATAGAGCGGGAGTGGGCAATGAGCAGTTCTTC. This codes for CASSNRAGVGNEQFF.

Points on this clone: Given the absence of the conserved phenylalanine or tryptophan at the CDR3 end, a read error is likely. This chain joins TRBV29-1 and TRBJ1-2; D is unclear. Per germline, CDR1 SQVTM and CDR2 ANQGSEA. The CDR3 spans 12 residues. The V end was cut by 7 bases, the J end by 2 bases, with 11 bases between. CDR3 in amino acids: CSAEVGNYGYTS. CDR3 DNA sequence: TGCAGCGCCGAGGTCGGAAACTATGGCTACACCTCC.

The chain links TRBV7-6 to TRBJ2-1; a weak D match, TRBD1 (6 bases). Germline-derived CDR1 and CDR2 are SGHVS and FNYEAQ. V lost 5 bases, J lost 5 bases, and 16 bases lay in between. The CDR3 loop spans 15 amino acids. The CDR3 spells CASSHTTQGNNEQFF. The CDR3 DNA sequence: TGTGCCAGCAGCCATACGACACAGGGAAACAATGAGCAGTTCTTC.

The chain recombines TRBV2 with TRBJ2-3; 11 bases map to TRBD2. Losses at the gene ends were 6 bases for V and 1 base for J; bases not matched to a gene: 6. Germline CDR1 is SNHLY and CDR2 is FYNNEI. The CDR3 length is 16 residues. The CDR3 bases are TGTGCCAGCAGAGCTATAGCGGGAGGGCGCACAGATACGCAGTATTTT. The encoded protein is CASRAIAGGRTDTQYF.

For the CDR3, the DNA is TGTGCCAGCTCAGGGCTAGCGGGAGGGCTTCACAATGAGCAGTTCTTC. Its translation is CASSGLAGGLHNEQFF. The genes are TRBV18 and TRBJ2-1; TRBD2 agrees at 12 bases. The CDR3 spans 16 residues. CDR1 and CDR2 from the germline V gene are KGHSH and LQKENI. Trimming took 5 bases from V and 5 from J; bases not matched to a gene: 7.

The V call is TRBV5-1, the J call TRBJ2-5; 8 bases agree with TRBD1. The CDR3 runs 17 residues. V dropped 1 base and J dropped 5; count of bases not matched to a gene: 13. Germline V gives CDR1 SGHRS, CDR2 YFSETQ. In DNA, the CDR3 is TGCGCCAGCAGCTTGTGGACAGGGCTAAACCCGGGCGAGACCCAGTACTTC. This codes for CASSLWTGLNPGETQYF.

The rearrangement uses TRBV7-9 and TRBJ2-1; TRBD2 is a possible D gene (5 bases). The germline V and J ends were trimmed by 6 bases and 7 bases, with 10 bases remaining between them. The CDR3 sequence is 12 residues long. In germline, CDR1 is SEHNR, CDR2 FQNEAQ (reference sequence). The CDR3 loop is CASSITGNEQFF. The CDR3 DNA reads TGTGCCAGCAGTATTACGGGAAATGAGCAGTTCTTC.

V gene TRBV7-9 combines with J gene TRBJ2-7, with D possibly matching TRBD2 (6 bases). CDR1 SEHNR and CDR2 FQNEAQ come from the germline V gene (reference sequence). This CDR3 has 16 amino acids. Trimming took 4 bases from V and 6 from J, leaving 22 bases between them. The CDR3 DNA reads as TGTGCCAGCAGCTCGAGGCCCGGGACTGGAAATTTCGAGCAGTACTTC. Amino acid sequence: CASSSRPGTGNFEQYF.